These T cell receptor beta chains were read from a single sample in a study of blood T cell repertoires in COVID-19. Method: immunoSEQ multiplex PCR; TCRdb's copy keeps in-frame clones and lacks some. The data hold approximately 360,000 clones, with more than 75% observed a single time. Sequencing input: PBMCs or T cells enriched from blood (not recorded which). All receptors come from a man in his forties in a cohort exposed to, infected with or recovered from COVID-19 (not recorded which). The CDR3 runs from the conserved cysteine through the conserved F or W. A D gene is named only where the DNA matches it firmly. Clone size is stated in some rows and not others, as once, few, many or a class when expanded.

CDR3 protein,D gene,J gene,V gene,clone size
CASTLRRAEAKNIQYF,.,TRBJ2-4,TRBV27,.
CASSQSGGGRGEKLFF,.,TRBJ1-4,TRBV23-1,.
CASSLYGGENEQYF,.,TRBJ2-7,TRBV7-9,once
CASSFGGTGSNTEAFF,.,TRBJ1-1,TRBV5-8,once
CASSFFGELFF,.,TRBJ2-2,TRBV7-2,.
CASSPGTSGDYGYTF,.,TRBJ1-2,TRBV18,.
CASSNQQGGSPLHF,.,TRBJ1-6,TRBV19,once
CASSLVAGSNEKLFF,.,TRBJ1-4,TRBV7-2,.
CASSDSHRGSDQETQYF,.,TRBJ2-5,TRBV10-2,.
CASSEPGQGNEQYF,TRBD1,TRBJ2-7,TRBV5-1,.
CASGKQEGGTDTQYF,.,TRBJ2-3,TRBV19,.
CASSTRQGGTGELFF,TRBD1,TRBJ2-2,TRBV7-2,.
CASSSRLAGALLSTDTQYF,TRBD2,TRBJ2-3,TRBV7-2,.
CASSLVGGTYEQYF,.,TRBJ2-7,TRBV7-9,.
CASSLGIAGGETQYF,TRBD2,TRBJ2-5,TRBV11-2,.
CASSFGGSGANVLTF,.,TRBJ2-6,TRBV7-9,once
CASSGGRGPEKLFF,TRBD1,TRBJ1-4,TRBV3-1/TRBV3-2,.
CASPIGQGFYEQYF,TRBD1,TRBJ2-7,TRBV27,.
CASSYDLGGYNEQFF,.,TRBJ2-1,TRBV18,.
CASSVGRVTDTQYF,TRBD2,TRBJ2-3,TRBV11-1,once
CASSVDRGFTGELFF,TRBD1,TRBJ2-2,TRBV7-6,.
CASSSDYLGHLHF,.,TRBJ1-6,TRBV7-9,.
CASSVSGMGTDTQCF,TRBD2,TRBJ2-3,TRBV7-2,.
CASSQDARQGRLDEQFF,TRBD1,TRBJ2-1,TRBV4-1,.
CASSLRTSGTGELFF,TRBD2,TRBJ2-2,TRBV27,.
CASSSFPGYNEQFF,.,TRBJ2-1,TRBV5-1,.
CAWTRQGGGTEAFF,TRBD1,TRBJ1-1,TRBV30,.
CASSQRREQFF,.,TRBJ2-1,TRBV3-1/TRBV3-2,.
CASSLGRDSFTDTQYF,TRBD1,TRBJ2-3,TRBV7-9,.
CASSPDRRDEQFF,.,TRBJ2-1,TRBV12-3/TRBV12-4,.
CATSDGGQNYGYTF,TRBD1,TRBJ1-2,TRBV24-1,.
CASSDRGQGADTQYF,TRBD1,TRBJ2-3,TRBV2,few
CASSLARQNSPLHF,.,TRBJ1-6,TRBV7-9,.
CASRSSDRAYGYTF,TRBD1,TRBJ1-2,TRBV6-5,.
CASSAGQSTEAFF,.,TRBJ1-1,TRBV9,.
CASSEGQGHQTQYF,.,TRBJ2-5,TRBV6-1,.
CASRKGETQYF,.,TRBJ2-3,TRBV2,.
CASSAEDRGPYEQYF,TRBD1,TRBJ2-7,TRBV6-4,.
CASSSTGGKAYEQYF,TRBD1,TRBJ2-7,TRBV28,.
CASSERRVAETQYF,.,TRBJ2-5,TRBV25-1,.
CASSLRLTGAKNIQYF,.,TRBJ2-4,TRBV2,.
CASSLGLGEDTQYF,TRBD2,TRBJ2-3,TRBV7-9,.
CSVEAASGGYTF,.,TRBJ1-2,TRBV29-1,once
CASSLLGLAGVYTGELFF,TRBD2,TRBJ2-2,TRBV5-1,.
CASSLGLGGRNEQFF,TRBD2,TRBJ2-1,TRBV11-1,once
CASSLGVSGGPGETQYF,TRBD2,TRBJ2-5,TRBV5-5,.
CATSEEGGPGNEQFF,TRBD2,TRBJ2-1,TRBV24-1,.
CASTMSPTGAVNYEQYF,TRBD1,TRBJ2-7,TRBV5-1,.
CASSYLRGMNTEAFF,.,TRBJ1-1,TRBV6-5,.
CASSEYGQGTNIQYF,TRBD1,TRBJ2-4,TRBV6-1,.
CAWSVSRVGSYTF,.,TRBJ1-2,TRBV30,.
CASILTGTRNTEAFF,.,TRBJ1-1,TRBV28,.
CASSPSIASGRAGELFF,TRBD2,TRBJ2-2,TRBV5-1,.
CASSLGLAGPTQYF,TRBD2,TRBJ2-3,TRBV7-2,once
CASSDRINTGELFF,.,TRBJ2-2,TRBV25-1,.